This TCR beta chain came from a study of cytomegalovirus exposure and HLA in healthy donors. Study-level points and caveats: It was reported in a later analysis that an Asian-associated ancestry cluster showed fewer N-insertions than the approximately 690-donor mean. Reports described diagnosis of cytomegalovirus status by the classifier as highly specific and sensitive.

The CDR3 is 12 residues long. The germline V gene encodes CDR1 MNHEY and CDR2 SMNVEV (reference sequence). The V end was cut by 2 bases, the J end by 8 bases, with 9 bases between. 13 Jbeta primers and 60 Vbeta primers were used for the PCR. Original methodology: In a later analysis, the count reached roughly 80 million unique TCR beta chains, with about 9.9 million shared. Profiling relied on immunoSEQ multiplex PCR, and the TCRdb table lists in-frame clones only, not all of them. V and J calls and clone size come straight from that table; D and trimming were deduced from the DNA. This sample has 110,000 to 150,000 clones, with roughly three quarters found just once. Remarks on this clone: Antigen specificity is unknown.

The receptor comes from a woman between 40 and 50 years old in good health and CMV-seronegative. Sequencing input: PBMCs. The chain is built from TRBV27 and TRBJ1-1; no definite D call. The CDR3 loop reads CASSLGPLEAFF. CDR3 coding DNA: TGTGCCAGCAGTTTAGGGCCGCTAGAAGCTTTCTTT.